Below, one T cell receptor (beta chain) is given with its context. These data belong to a study of blood T cell repertoires in COVID-19. About the study: COVID-19 samples from acute and convalescent phases originated in the United States, Italy and Spain.

In the authors' workflow: From reference gene primer amplification, estimates of nucleated cell counts were derived. Data came from immunoSEQ multiplex PCR; TCRdb stores just in-frame clones and leaves some out. Clone size and V and J calls were adopted from that table, with D and trimming inferred from the DNA. The data show 80,000 to 100,000 clones, over 70% seen once. Trimming left V 3 bases short and J 1 base short, with 8 bases between. CDR1 and CDR2 (germline): SGHRS, YFSETQ. The CDR3 sequence is 14 residues long. The V and J genes are TRBV5-1 and TRBJ2-4, with D possibly TRBD2 on 6 matching bases. This receptor was obtained from a man in his 70s with acute or convalescent COVID-19. Sequencing was done on a sample of peripheral blood. CDR3 protein: CASSSEGAKNIQYF. For the CDR3, the DNA is TGCGCCAGCAGCTCGGAGGGGGCCAAAAACATTCAGTACTTC.